The 19 T cell receptor beta chains below come from one sample, sequenced in a study of blood T cells in healthy people across ages. For the second PCR, which ran for about 6 to 11 cycles, a sample-barcoded 5' primer and a J-beta primer mix were used. TCRdb re-called the 5' RACE reads through MiXCR, storing one row per CDR3 protein. This sample yields around 1.7 million distinct CDR3 sequences, of which 28% are seen a single time; about 8% belongs to the top ten. Sequencing was performed on blood. The receptors here all came from a woman aged 30 to 39 in good health.

This chain uses TRBV2 with TRBJ2-5, with 7 bases that match TRBD1. V gave up 8 bases and J gave up 5 bases; unmatched junction bases: 8. The germline CDR1 and CDR2 sequences are SNHLY and FYNNEI. This CDR3 contains 13 residues. CDR3 loop: CASGRQGRETQYF. As DNA, the CDR3 is TGTGCCAGCGGCCGACAGGGTCGGGAGACCCAGTACTTC.

This chain joins TRBV30 and TRBJ1-2; 7 bases agree with TRBD1. This CDR3 spans 16 amino acids. The germline V gene has CDR1 GTSNPN and CDR2 SVGIG (reference sequence). Trimming at V came to 2 bases and at J to 4 bases, leaving 13 bases not matched to a gene. The CDR3 DNA reads TGTGCCTGGAGTAGCCCGGGACAGCCCAGGTTCTATGGCTACACCTTC. Translating gives CAWSSPGQPRFYGYTF.

This clonotype was seen a few times. Written as DNA, the CDR3 is TGTGCCAGCACCCCTTTGCAGGGAACCTACACCTTC. It encodes CASTPLQGTYTF. This chain joins TRBV28 and TRBJ1-2; D is perhaps TRBD1 (5 bases). V was shortened by 7 bases and J by 10 bases, with 16 bases between the two germline ends. The CDR3 spans 12 residues. Germline V gene lookup returns CDR1 MDHEN and CDR2 SYDVKM.

V gene TRBV6-2 or TRBV6-3 combines with J gene TRBJ2-3; D not certain. With 7 bases removed from V and 6 bases from J, the gap between germline ends came to 17 bases. Germline V gene sequence: CDR1 MNHEY, CDR2 SVGEGT. The CDR3 sequence is 14 residues long. The CDR3 region has the DNA TGTGCCAGCAAACAAGCGAACGGGTGGGATACGCAGTATTTT. Translation: CASKQANGWDTQYF.

This chain links TRBV12-3 or TRBV12-4 with TRBJ1-4; TRBD1 is a possible D gene (6 bases). V was trimmed by 5 bases and J by 4 bases, leaving 17 bases between them. The CDR3 has 16 residues. The CDR3: CASSRPHGGVNEKLFF. CDR3 DNA: TGTGCCAGCAGTCGTCCCCACGGGGGCGTTAATGAAAAACTGTTTTTT.

This clonotype occurred many times. This chain links TRBV25-1 with TRBJ1-4, with D tentatively TRBD1 (5 bases). The CDR3 extends over 12 amino acids. Germline CDR1 and CDR2: MGHDK and SYGVNS. Trimming took off 5 bases at V and 6 bases at J, with 7 bases between the two ends. In DNA form, the CDR3 reads TGTGCCAGCAGTAGCAGGGATGAAAAACTGTTTTTT. Encoded protein: CASSSRDEKLFF.

This clonotype was picked up a small number of times. V usage is TRBV7-2 and J usage is TRBJ1-4; D gene unclear. CDR3 length equals 13 residues. Trimming took off 5 bases at V and 8 bases at J, with 12 bases between the two ends. The germline V gene encodes CDR1 SGHTA and CDR2 FQGNSA. CDR3 region: CASSPGGLEKLFF. CDR3 in DNA: TGTGCCAGCAGCCCCGGTGGTTTGGAAAAACTGTTTTTT.

In the case of this clonotype: The junction and the germline gene differ at one end; a read error may be behind it. The CDR3 region is CASTLGRSSHNEQFF. Here the CDR3 DNA reads TGTGCCAGCACCCTTGGGCGGAGCTCCCACAATGAGCAGTTCTTC. The chain has TRBV11-2 and TRBJ2-1; D gene ambiguous. This CDR3 spans 15 amino acids. Germline lookup yields CDR1 SGHAT and CDR2 FQNNGV.

The V gene is TRBV12-3 or TRBV12-4, the J gene TRBJ2-7; a weak D match, TRBD1 (5 bases). This CDR3 contains 11 residues. V was shortened by 10 bases and J by 6 bases, with 13 bases between the two germline ends. CDR3: CATAAGIEQYF. CDR3 nucleotides: TGTGCCACCGCGGCAGGGATCGAGCAGTACTTC.

There are many counts of this clonotype. The genes are TRBV7-3 and TRBJ2-5, with TRBD2 matching 10 bases. J lost 4 bases, V lost 2 bases, and 7 bases had no gene match. Germline CDR1 is SGHTA and CDR2 is FQGTGA. The CDR3 is 16 amino acids. The CDR3 protein is CASSLLLAGSVETQYF. The CDR3 nucleotides are TGTGCCAGCAGCTTATTACTAGCGGGGTCGGTAGAGACCCAGTACTTC. Full variable domain (outside the CDR3, taken from reference TRBV7-3 and TRBJ2-5): GAGVSQTPSNKVTEKGKYVELRCDPISGHTALYWYRQSLGQGPEFLIYFQGTGAADDSGLPNDRFFAVRPEGSVSTLKIQRTERGDSAVYLCASSLLLAGSVETQYFGPGTRLLVL.

This clonotype was detected many times. The V call is TRBV29-1, the J call TRBJ2-6, with D perhaps given as TRBD1 or TRBD2 (6 bases each). The CDR3 runs 16 residues. Germline V CDR1 and CDR2: SQVTM, ANQGSEA. Deletions cut 3 bases from V and 0 bases from J, with 12 bases between. The CDR3 loop is CSVEGGPFSGANVLTF. In nucleotides, the CDR3 is TGCAGCGTTGAGGGGGGCCCCTTCTCTGGGGCCAACGTCCTGACTTTC.

The J gene is TRBJ2-3, the V gene TRBV14; D is unclear. V gave up 4 bases and J gave up 0 bases, with 11 bases separating them. Per germline, CDR1 SGHDN and CDR2 FVKESK. The CDR3 is 15 amino acids. The CDR3 is CASSRNLESTDTQYF. The CDR3 DNA reads TGTGCCAGCAGCCGAAACCTGGAAAGCACAGATACGCAGTATTTT.

V is TRBV6-4 and J is TRBJ1-5; no clear D. This CDR3 has 14 residues. Trimming stripped 0 bases from V and 0 bases from J, with 3 bases between. Germline values: CDR1 MRHNA, CDR2 SNTAGT. CDR3 bases: TGTGCCAGCAGTGACTCTTGTAGCAATCAGCCCCAGCATTTT. As protein: CASSDSCSNQPQHF.

In this sample, this clonotype turned up a few times. V gene TRBV29-1 combines with J gene TRBJ2-7, with D unresolved. The end of the DNA is better explained by TRBJ2-5, so the J call may be wrong. The germline CDR1 and CDR2 sequences are SQVTM and ANQGSEA. This CDR3 region has 12 residues. The CDR3 DNA sequence: TGCAGCGCTGCAGGCTCAGGAGAGACCCAGTACTTC. This sequence encodes CSAAGSGETQYF.

The chain is built from TRBV12-3 or TRBV12-4 and TRBJ2-1; 11 nucleotides agree with TRBD2. Trimming took 6 bases from V and 7 from J; bases not matched to a gene: 14. The CDR3 is made up of 17 amino acids. The CDR3: CASRGQRSGRAANEQFF. The CDR3 DNA reads TGTGCCAGCAGGGGCCAACGTAGCGGGAGGGCCGCGAATGAGCAGTTCTTC.

This chain uses TRBV10-1 with TRBJ2-7; 8 bases are a match to TRBD2. The CDR3 has 14 residues. The germline gives CDR1 WNHNN, CDR2 SYGVQD (reference sequence). Trimming took 8 bases from V and 5 from J; bases not matched to a gene: 11. DNA of the CDR3: TGCGCCAGCTTAGAACCCAGCGGGAGCCACGAGCAGTACTTC. It is translated as CASLEPSGSHEQYF.

CDR3 sequence (DNA): TGTGCCAGCAGTAAATCTAGAGCGGGCCGACTAGATACGCAGTATTTT. This translates into CASSKSRAGRLDTQYF. The chain has TRBV6-5 and TRBJ2-3, with TRBD2 as a possible D gene (6 bases). V was shortened by 5 bases and J by 5 bases, with 20 bases between the two germline ends. CDR1 is MNHEY and CDR2 is SVGAGI in the germline V gene. The CDR3 is made up of 16 amino acids.

The chain carries TRBV28 and TRBJ1-1; no clear D. V shed 5 bases and J shed 0 bases, with 16 bases lying between them. Germline V gene data show CDR1 as MDHEN and CDR2 as SYDVKM. This CDR3 region has 16 residues. The CDR3 sequence: CASSPSLRLMNTEAFF. CDR3 nucleotides: TGTGCCAGCAGTCCTTCCCTCAGGTTGATGAACACTGAAGCTTTCTTT.

The table lists this clonotype with many counts. The rearrangement joins TRBV4-1 to TRBJ2-7, with D possibly matching TRBD2 (5 bases). The CDR3 is made up of 15 amino acids. The V gene lost 0 bases and the J gene lost 2 bases, with 11 bases spanning the gap. Germline CDR1 and CDR2: MGHRA and YSYEKL. The CDR3 is CASSQDTGDTYEQYF. As DNA, the CDR3 is TGCGCCAGCAGCCAAGATACCGGGGATACCTACGAGCAGTACTTC.